This T cell receptor beta chain was recovered during a study of blood T cell repertoires in COVID-19. Study context: Collection of acute and convalescent COVID-19 samples took place in the United States, Italy and Spain.

Per the original data handling: It was from reference gene primer amplification that nucleated cell counts were estimated. Assay used: immunoSEQ multiplex PCR; TCRdb lists only in-frame clones, some missing. The D gene and trimming were derived from the DNA, and the V and J assignments and clone size from that table. The table shows about 140,000 clones, with over 60% occurring only once. The CDR3 loop spans 16 amino acids. Germline CDR1 reads LNHDA; CDR2 reads SQIVND (reference sequence). The ends lost 4 bases at V and 6 bases at J; junction bases unmatched: 9. The J gene is TRBJ1-5, the V gene TRBV19, with TRBD1 identical over 10 bases. The clonotype was recovered from a man older than 75 with acute or convalescent COVID-19. The sample was peripheral blood. The CDR3 nucleotides read TGTGCCAGTAGTACCCCCGGACAGGGGGTGAGTCAGCCCCAGCATTTT. Translation gives CASSTPGQGVSQPQHF.